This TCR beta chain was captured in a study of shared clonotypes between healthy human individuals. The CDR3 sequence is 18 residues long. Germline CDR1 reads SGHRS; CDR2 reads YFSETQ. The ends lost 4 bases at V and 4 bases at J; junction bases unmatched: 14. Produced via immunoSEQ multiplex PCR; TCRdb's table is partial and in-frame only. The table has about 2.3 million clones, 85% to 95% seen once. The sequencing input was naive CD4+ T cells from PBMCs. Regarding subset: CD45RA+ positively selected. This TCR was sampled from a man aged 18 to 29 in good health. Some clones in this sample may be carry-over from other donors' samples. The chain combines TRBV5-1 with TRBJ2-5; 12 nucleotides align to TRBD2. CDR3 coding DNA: TGCGCCAGCAGCCCTGCTCTAGCGGGAGGGCCGGCGATAGAGACCCAGTACTTC. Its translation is CASSPALAGGPAIETQYF.